This TCR beta chain was retrieved from a study of cytomegalovirus exposure and HLA in healthy donors. This clone was seen a few times. The antigen remains unidentified. PCR employed 60 Vbeta and 13 Jbeta primers. Data came from immunoSEQ multiplex PCR; TCRdb stores just in-frame clones and leaves some out. The sample comprises 170,000 or so clones, 60% to 85% of which are singletons, and about 2.7% rests with the top ten. Whole-study findings and limits: TRBV6-2, TRBV6-3 and some other V segments were excluded as indistinguishable. An analysis done earlier found most TCR beta V segments productive about 87% or about 30% of the time.

J gave up 0 bases and V 1 base, and 2 bases lay outside the gene matches. CDR3 length: 17 amino acids. Looked up from germline, CDR1 is SEHNR and CDR2 is FQNEAQ (reference sequence). The chain employs TRBV7-9 and TRBJ2-3; the match to TRBD2 covers 12 bases. The TCR comes from a male donor in good health and CMV-seronegative. The sequenced sample consisted of PBMCs. The CDR3 DNA is TGTGCCAGCAGCTTAGGGACTAGCGGGGCTAGCACAGATACGCAGTATTTT. Encoded protein: CASSLGTSGASTDTQYF.